The clone carrying this T cell receptor (beta chain) was recorded many times. Its cognate antigen is unknown. Patients having uncontrolled infection, another autoimmune disease, pregnancy or lactation were not included. The CDR3 regions of TCR beta were amplified from RNA transcripts. A set of HTBI primers served as the primers for a first-round RT-PCR of the TCR CDR3. TCRdb re-analysed the multiplex PCR reads in MiXCR, keeping a single row per CDR3 protein. The top ten hold roughly 10% of the sample, which has approximately 520,000 distinct CDR3 sequences, around 22% seen once. These data are taken from a study of T cells in Graves' hyperthyroidism and ophthalmopathy. Turning to the study itself: Peripheral blood samples were taken at initial diagnosis, prior to any treatment.

Regarding the study as a whole: Peripheral blood also featured most of the thyroid clonotypes expanded above 0.001. The model identified upcoming ophthalmopathy a median approximately 6.4 months ahead of onset.

CDR3 size: 15 residues. Germline V CDR1 and CDR2: MNHNS, SASEGT. V dropped 6 bases and J dropped 4; count of bases not matched to a gene: 10. This chain links TRBV6-1 with TRBJ1-2; 8 nucleotides match TRBD1. The sequenced material came from blood. The receptor comes from a woman younger than 45 with Graves' ophthalmopathy. The CDR3 bases are TGTGCCAGCAGGGATGCAGGGGGCCTGTCCTATGGCTACACCTTC. Its translation is CASRDAGGLSYGYTF.